Listed below are T cell receptor beta chains from one sample, sequenced in a study of metastatic and nonmetastatic thyroid tumors. TCRdb reprocessed the PCR reads via MiXCR. The sample holds approximately 6,600 clones, just under 30% seen once. The sequencing sample was made of adjacent normal tissue. These receptors came from a female donor with papillary thyroid cancer or a benign thyroid nodule (not recorded which). Some clones in this sample may be carry-over from other donors' samples. The CDR3 runs from the conserved cysteine through the conserved F or W. The order of the fields is V gene, CDR3 protein.

TRBV6-1	CAIWFGYGYTF
TRBV18	CASSPFGAGELFF
TRBV20-1	CGARDDRGLVSYEQYF
TRBV27	CASKMDETQYF
TRBV7-2	CASSPTGSPYEQYF
TRBV6-1	CASRKERGYEQYF
TRBV11-3	CASSLVREQFF
TRBV20-1	CSARGVYEQYF
TRBV5-1	CASSLRETLTPLHF
TRBV20-1	CSARVGTGYIYEQYF
TRBV5-1	CASSVGLAGVEDEQFF
TRBV6-5	CASSSRGVWDNEQFF
TRBV14	CASSSLGLGQETQYF
TRBV7-3	CASSLSTRGRLAGGNEQFF
TRBV11-2	CASILGSVAGINEQFF
TRBV24-1	CATSDVVGRGQETQYF
TRBV3-1	CASSQGGSGQPQHF
TRBV7-2	CASSAGTSYNEQFF
TRBV19	CASSIGGIRPQHF
TRBV30	CAWTGISRDTQYF
TRBV7-2	CASSPGLYGYTF
TRBV12-3/TRBV12-4	CASRPNTGTGGNQPQHF
TRBV2	CASSDRVYEQYF
TRBV7-6	CASSLGTGGDTGELFF
TRBV27	CASSPAGTANYGYTF
TRBV30	CAWSVALGGDNDFF
TRBV5-1	CASSDGAKYTF
TRBV19	CASSWASGDGELFF
TRBV19	CASSLATFYNEQFF
TRBV6-1	CASSLPGLEGNEQFF
TRBV12-3/TRBV12-4	CDSSPGTINTEAFF
TRBV29-1	CSVQVTGAGEQYF
TRBV7-3	CASSLGFGETQYF
TRBV6-2/TRBV6-3	CASSYPTRSGYDQYF
TRBV28	CASSLGVGAHEQYF
TRBV2	CASSGELWETQYF
TRBV3-1	CASSQRVLYGYTF
TRBV6-5	CASSYSRGLETQYF
TRBV28	CASSLPRRVRNSPLHF
TRBV29-1	CSVERSRGTDTYEQYF
TRBV11-2	CASSPQLRGDGYTF
TRBV6-4	CASSDIKGLAGANTGELFF
TRBV20-1	CSAKTAGKNTEAFF
TRBV6-2/TRBV6-3	CASSYLGQGATGSGYTF
TRBV24-1	CATSDFTDRGRETQYF
TRBV3-1	CASSQGLEDEQYF
TRBV6-5	CASSYTSQGGVDGYTF
TRBV12-3/TRBV12-4	CASSLGTGNTEAFF
TRBV11-2	CASSLGWQSNIQYF
TRBV5-1	CASCGASYEQYF